These 24 T cell receptor beta chains were all obtained from the same sample, sequenced in a study of identical twins' blood T cells. TCRdb fed the 5' RACE reads into MiXCR, producing one record per CDR3 protein. The table lists 350,000 to 450,000 distinct CDR3 sequences, roughly 28% of them singletons, with 6% to 7% in the top ten. Material: PBMCs. These TCRs come from a woman aged 18 to 50 in good health.

The chain has TRBV6-5 and TRBJ2-7; D is possibly TRBD2 (6 bases). Trimming took off 0 bases at V and 1 base at J, with 10 bases between the two ends. Germline-derived CDR1 and CDR2 are MNHEY and SVGAGI. This CDR3 has 15 amino acids. This CDR3 is CASSYSRGASYEQYF. The CDR3 DNA reads TGTGCCAGCAGTTACTCGCGGGGAGCTTCCTACGAGCAGTACTTC.

Worth noting for this clonotype: A read error may be the cause here, since a much bigger clone is one base away. The V gene is TRBV6-4, the J gene TRBJ1-1; D unclear. The ends were cut back, 5 bases at V and 5 bases at J, with 15 bases in the middle. The CDR3 has 14 residues. Germline V lookup: CDR1 MRHNA, CDR2 SNTAGT. The chain's CDR3 is CASSTPWPETEAFF. CDR3 bases: TGTGCCAGCAGTACTCCTTGGCCAGAGACTGAAGCTTTCTTT.

The rearrangement joins TRBV2 to TRBJ2-3, with D perhaps TRBD2 (6 bases). This CDR3 region has 15 residues. Germline lookup yields CDR1 SNHLY and CDR2 FYNNEI. The germline V and J ends were trimmed by 7 bases and 4 bases, with 18 bases remaining between them. The CDR3 loop reads CASKAFLLAADTQYF. CDR3 nucleotides: TGTGCCAGCAAAGCATTCTTACTAGCAGCAGATACGCAGTATTTT.

The chain couples TRBV19 to TRBJ2-1, with 9 positions matching TRBD2. The germline V gene encodes CDR1 LNHDA and CDR2 SQIVND (reference sequence). The CDR3 spans 16 residues. V was pared by 7 bases and J by 2 bases, with 9 bases of the junction left unmatched. The CDR3 coding sequence is TGTGCCAGTAAGGTCAGTCTAGCGGGACCCTACAATGAGCAGTTCTTC. Translated, it gives CASKVSLAGPYNEQFF. The full variable domain, completed using reference TRBV19 and TRBJ2-1, is DGGITQSPKYLFRKEGQNVTLSCEQNLNHDAMYWYRQDPGQGLRLIYYSQIVNDFQKGDIAEGYSVSREKKESFPLTVTSAQKNPTAFYLCASKVSLAGPYNEQFFGPGTRLTVL.

This clonotype was detected only a few times. The rearrangement uses TRBV11-2 and TRBJ1-5; D might be TRBD1 (5 bases). V lost 4 bases to trimming and J lost 9 bases, with 16 bases between them. The CDR3 contains 14 residues. Germline CDR1 and CDR2: SGHAT and FQNNGV. The DNA of the CDR3 is TGTGCCAGCAGCTCCCTGGGGGGGGGGACGCCCCAGCATTTT. It translates to CASSSLGGGTPQHF.

Points on this clonotype: A read error may produce the germline difference seen at one junction end. The genes are TRBV11-2 and TRBJ2-4, with 9 bases aligning to TRBD2. CDR3 length: 15 residues. Germline CDR1 reads SGHAT; CDR2 reads FQNNGV. CDR3 sequence (DNA): TGTGCCTGCAGCCCCGGGACTAGCCGGGGTGACATTCAGTACTTC. Encoded protein: CACSPGTSRGDIQYF.

This chain uses TRBV5-4 with TRBJ1-2; possible D gene TRBD1, 5 bases. The germline V gene encodes CDR1 SGHNT and CDR2 YYREEE (reference sequence). V was shortened by 4 bases and J by 8 bases, with 24 bases between the two germline ends. CDR3 length: 16 amino acids. The CDR3 coding sequence is TGTGCCAGCAGCGATTGGGGCTGGACTACGTTGACAGGCTACACCTTC. As protein: CASSDWGWTTLTGYTF.

There are a few counts of this clonotype. This sequence joins TRBV6-6 and TRBJ1-1; D is ambiguous. Trimming shortened V by 5 bases and J by 1 base, and 8 bases separated the two germline ends. The CDR3 is 13 amino acids. Germline CDR1 is MNHNY and CDR2 is SVGAGI (reference sequence). CDR3 in amino acids: CASSTSGNTEAFF. DNA of the CDR3: TGTGCCAGCAGTACTAGTGGGAACACTGAAGCTTTCTTT.

This rearrangement joins TRBV5-1 to TRBJ2-7; the match to TRBD2 covers 11 bases. Per germline, CDR1 SGHRS and CDR2 YFSETQ. Unmatched junction bases numbered 4, after V lost 2 bases and J lost 0 bases. The CDR3 is made up of 16 amino acids. The CDR3 here is CASSFSSGGYSYEQYF. Written as DNA, the CDR3 is TGCGCCAGCAGCTTCTCTAGCGGGGGGTACTCCTACGAGCAGTACTTC.

The V call is TRBV7-9, the J call TRBJ2-1; the D is unclear. The V and J ends lost 1 base and 0 bases respectively, with 7 bases between them. This CDR3 has 15 amino acids. Germline CDR1 SEHNR, CDR2 FQNEAQ (reference sequence). The CDR3 DNA sequence: TGTGCCAGCAGCTTAGGGAGTTTCTCCTACAATGAGCAGTTCTTC. Its translation is CASSLGSFSYNEQFF.

This clonotype was found many times. The chain couples TRBV29-1 to TRBJ1-1; D gene unclear. Germline assignment: CDR1 SQVTM and CDR2 ANQGSEA. The ends were cut back, 3 bases at V and 6 bases at J, with 8 bases in the middle. CDR3 length equals 11 residues. The CDR3 bases are TGCAGCGTTGAGGTTGGCCCTGAAGCTTTCTTT. Translation gives CSVEVGPEAFF.

V gene TRBV13 combines with J gene TRBJ1-1; D call uncertain. V lost 1 base, J lost 0 bases, and 12 bases lay in between. Germline assignment: CDR1 PRHDT and CDR2 FYEKMQ (reference sequence). The CDR3 is 16 amino acids. This chain's CDR3 is CASSLVGAAMNTEAFF. CDR3 bases: TGTGCCAGCAGCTTAGTGGGCGCGGCCATGAACACTGAAGCTTTCTTT. Complete variable domain (other parts from reference TRBV13 and TRBJ1-1): AAGVIQSPRHLIKEKRETATLKCYPIPRHDTVYWYQQGPGQDPQFLISFYEKMQSDKGSIPDRFSAQQFSDYHSELNMSSLELGDSALYFCASSLVGAAMNTEAFFGQGTRLTVV.

This clonotype turned up a few times. This chain connects TRBV28 to TRBJ1-2; no reliable D call. From germline, CDR1 is MDHEN and CDR2 SYDVKM. The CDR3 has 14 amino acids. V lost 2 bases and J lost 0, with 7 bases in between. The CDR3 reads CASSLPYANYGYTF. The CDR3 coding sequence is TGTGCCAGCAGTTTACCATACGCTAACTATGGCTACACCTTC.

The V call is TRBV14, the J call TRBJ2-7; no definite D call. Trimming removed 3 bases from V and 4 bases from J, with 13 bases in between. Germline loops: CDR1 SGHDN, CDR2 FVKESK. This CDR3 is built from 14 residues. DNA for the CDR3: TGTGCCAGCAGCCACCCAGGTGGCTGGTACGAGCAGTACTTC. Amino acids: CASSHPGGWYEQYF.

This clonotype appeared a few times. The J gene is TRBJ2-1, the V gene TRBV5-4; D call uncertain. Trimming left V 2 bases short and J 10 bases short, with 16 bases between. This CDR3 spans 14 amino acids. CDR1 is SGHNT and CDR2 is YYREEE in the germline V gene (reference sequence). The CDR3 loop is CASSFGFASQEQFF. The CDR3, as DNA: TGTGCCAGCAGCTTCGGTTTCGCTTCCCAGGAGCAGTTCTTC.

In this sample, this clonotype turned up a few times. V and J are TRBV18 and TRBJ1-2, with no clear D. The CDR3 has 13 residues. The V and J ends lost 5 bases and 2 bases respectively, with 9 bases between them. The germline CDR1 and CDR2 sequences are KGHSH and LQKENI. The CDR3 here is CASSSLGNYGYTF. CDR3 DNA: TGTGCCAGCTCATCCTTAGGCAACTATGGCTACACCTTC.

In its sample, this clonotype was seen a few times. This CDR3 reads CASSQVRSGYTF. The CDR3 DNA is TGTGCCAGCAGTCAGGTGAGGAGTGGCTACACCTTC. The rearrangement links TRBV3-1 to TRBJ1-2; D gene uncertain. Germline CDR1 reads LGHDT; CDR2 reads YNNKEL (reference sequence). The CDR3 contains 12 residues. V was pared by 6 bases and J by 7 bases, with 12 bases between. Full variable domain (outside the CDR3, taken from reference TRBV3-1 and TRBJ1-2): DTAVSQTPKYLVTQMGNDKSIKCEQNLGHDTMYWYKQDSKKFLKIMFSYNNKELIINETVPNRFSPKSPDKAHLNLHINSLELGDSAVYFCASSQVRSGYTFGSGTRLTVV.

Only a few counts were recorded for this clonotype. The gene calls are TRBV5-6 and TRBJ1-6; D gene unclear. The germline V gene has CDR1 SGHDT and CDR2 YYEEEE. The V gene lost 2 bases and the J gene lost 7 bases, with 10 bases spanning the gap. The CDR3 contains 14 residues. The CDR3 loop reads CASSFLTENSPLHF. Here the CDR3 DNA reads TGTGCCAGCAGCTTTCTGACGGAGAATTCACCCCTCCACTTT. Complete variable domain (other parts from reference TRBV5-6 and TRBJ1-6): DAGVTQSPTHLIKTRGQQVTLRCSPKSGHDTVSWYQQALGQGPQFIFQYYEEEERQRGNFPDRFSGHQFPNYSSELNVNALLLGDSALYLCASSFLTENSPLHFGNGTRLTVT.

CDR3 DNA sequence: TGTGCCAGCAGTCGACGTGTTTATGGCTACACCTTC. This encodes CASSRRVYGYTF. J is TRBJ1-2 and V is TRBV6-2 or TRBV6-3; D ambiguous. V lost 5 bases, J lost 5 bases, and 9 bases lay in between. The CDR3 contains 12 residues. Germline loops: CDR1 MNHEY, CDR2 SVGEGT.

The V gene is TRBV6-1, the J gene TRBJ1-1; no clear D. Trimming stripped 7 bases from V and 0 bases from J, with 6 bases between. Germline V lookup: CDR1 MNHNS, CDR2 SASEGT. This CDR3 has 12 residues. CDR3 loop: CASTYLNTEAFF. CDR3 bases: TGTGCCAGCACCTACTTGAACACTGAAGCTTTCTTT.

This clonotype was seen many times. The chain carries TRBV4-3 and TRBJ2-3; D ambiguous. The CDR3 spans 15 residues. Trimming pared 0 bases from V and 0 bases from J, leaving 7 bases between. The germline gives CDR1 LGHNA, CDR2 YSLEER. CDR3 sequence: CASSQDPVSTDTQYF. The CDR3 bases are TGCGCCAGCAGCCAAGATCCGGTTAGCACAGATACGCAGTATTTT.

V gene TRBV7-9 combines with J gene TRBJ2-1, with D tentatively TRBD2 (6 bases). Germline V gives CDR1 SEHNR, CDR2 FQNEAQ (reference sequence). This CDR3 has 14 amino acids. Trimming cost V 5 bases and J 12 bases, with 20 bases left between them. The CDR3 DNA reads as TGTGCCAGCAGCCTTTGGACTATCTCGAGCTGGCAGTTCTTC. This gives the protein CASSLWTISSWQFF. Filled out from reference TRBV7-9 and TRBJ2-1, the complete variable domain reads DTGVSQNPRHKITKRGQNVTFRCDPISEHNRLYWYRQTLGQGPEFLTYFQNEAQLEKSRLLSDRFSAERPKGSFSTLEIQRTEQGDSAMYLCASSLWTISSWQFFGPGTRLTVL.

This clonotype was seen only a few times. The J gene is TRBJ2-2, the V gene TRBV5-1; no reliable D call. The CDR3 sequence is 13 residues long. Per germline, CDR1 SGHRS and CDR2 YFSETQ. Trimming pared 2 bases from V and 5 bases from J, leaving 7 bases between. This CDR3 is CASSFDVTGELFF. Written as DNA, the CDR3 is TGCGCCAGCAGCTTCGATGTGACCGGGGAGCTGTTTTTT.

This chain joins TRBV29-1 and TRBJ1-1, with D possibly TRBD1 on 5 matching bases. V was cut by 2 bases and J by 4 bases, with 11 bases left in between. Germline assignment: CDR1 SQVTM and CDR2 ANQGSEA. The CDR3 has 13 residues. Here the CDR3 reads CSVERGDRTEAFF. Here the CDR3 DNA reads TGCAGCGTTGAACGGGGGGATCGCACTGAAGCTTTCTTT.